This T cell receptor beta chain comes out of a study of blood T cell repertoires in COVID-19. V lost 3 bases and J lost 4; bases outside the gene matches: 8. The CDR3 has 15 amino acids. Germline CDR1 reads MNHEY; CDR2 reads SMNVEV (reference sequence). Original analysis: From reference gene primer amplification, estimates of nucleated cell counts were derived. Produced via immunoSEQ multiplex PCR; TCRdb's table is partial and in-frame only. That table gives V, J and clone size, and the DNA gave D and trimming. The sample includes roughly 140,000 clones, roughly 79% of them seen just once. Specimen: peripheral blood. The receptor's source is an older woman with acute or convalescent COVID-19. This sequence joins TRBV27 and TRBJ2-5, with 7 bases that match TRBD1. In DNA, the CDR3 is TGTGCCAGCAGTTTCGCGACAGGGTCGTTAGAGACCCAGTACTTC. Protein product: CASSFATGSLETQYF.